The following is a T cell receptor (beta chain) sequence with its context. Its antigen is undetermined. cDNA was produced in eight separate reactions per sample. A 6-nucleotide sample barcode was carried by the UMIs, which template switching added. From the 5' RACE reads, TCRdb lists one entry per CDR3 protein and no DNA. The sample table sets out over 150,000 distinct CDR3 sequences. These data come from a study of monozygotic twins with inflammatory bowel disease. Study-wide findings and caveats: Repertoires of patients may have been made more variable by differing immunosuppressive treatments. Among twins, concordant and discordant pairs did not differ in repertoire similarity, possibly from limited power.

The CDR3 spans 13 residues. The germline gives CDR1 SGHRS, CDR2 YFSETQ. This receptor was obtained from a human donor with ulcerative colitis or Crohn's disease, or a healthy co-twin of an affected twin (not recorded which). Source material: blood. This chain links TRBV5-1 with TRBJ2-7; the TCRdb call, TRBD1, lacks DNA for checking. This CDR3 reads CASSLRTGYEQYF. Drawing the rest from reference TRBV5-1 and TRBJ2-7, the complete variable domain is KAGVTQTPRYLIKTRGQQVTLSCSPISGHRSVSWYQQTPGQGLQFLFEYFSETQRNKGNFPGRFSGRQFSNSRSEMNVSTLELGDSALYLCASSLRTGYEQYFGPGTRLTVT.